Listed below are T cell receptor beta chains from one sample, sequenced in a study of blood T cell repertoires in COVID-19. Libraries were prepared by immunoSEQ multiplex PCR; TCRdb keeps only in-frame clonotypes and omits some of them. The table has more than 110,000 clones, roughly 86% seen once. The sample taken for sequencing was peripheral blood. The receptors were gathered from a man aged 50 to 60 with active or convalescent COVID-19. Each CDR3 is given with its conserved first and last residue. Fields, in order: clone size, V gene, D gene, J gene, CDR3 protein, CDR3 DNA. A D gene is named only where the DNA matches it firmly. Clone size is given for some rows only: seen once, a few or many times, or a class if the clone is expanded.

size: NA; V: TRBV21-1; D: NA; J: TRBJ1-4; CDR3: CASSKVRGLLEGLFF; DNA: TGTGCCAGCAGCAAAGTCCGAGGTCTGCTCGAGGGACTGTTTTTT
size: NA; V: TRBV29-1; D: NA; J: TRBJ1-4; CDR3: CSVSPDSNEKLFF; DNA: TGCAGCGTATCTCCAGACAGTAATGAAAAACTGTTTTTT
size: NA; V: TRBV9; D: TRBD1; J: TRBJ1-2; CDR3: CASSIGTGGGYGYTF; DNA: TGTGCCAGCAGCATCGGGACAGGGGGCGGCTATGGCTACACCTTC
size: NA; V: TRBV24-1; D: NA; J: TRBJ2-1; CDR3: CATSPPGGGEQFF; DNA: TGTGCCACCAGTCCCCCGGGGGGCGGTGAGCAGTTCTTC
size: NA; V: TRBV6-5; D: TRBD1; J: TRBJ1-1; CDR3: CASSPGTGKGLQAFF; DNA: TGTGCCAGCAGTCCCGGGACAGGGAAGGGGCTGCAAGCTTTCTTT
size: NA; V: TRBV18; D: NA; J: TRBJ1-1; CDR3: CASSPRQGGETEAFF; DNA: TGTGCCAGCTCACCACGGCAGGGAGGGGAAACTGAAGCTTTCTTT
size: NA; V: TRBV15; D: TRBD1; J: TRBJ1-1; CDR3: CATSPGTGGSTEAFF; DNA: TGTGCCACCAGTCCCGGGACAGGCGGCAGCACTGAAGCTTTCTTT
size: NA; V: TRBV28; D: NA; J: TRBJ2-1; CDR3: CASRRWKAGNEQFF; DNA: TGTGCCAGCAGGCGGTGGAAAGCGGGCAATGAGCAGTTCTTC
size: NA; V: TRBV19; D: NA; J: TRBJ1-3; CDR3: CASSRQVSGNTIYF; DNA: TGTGCCAGTAGCCGACAGGTCTCTGGAAACACCATATATTTT
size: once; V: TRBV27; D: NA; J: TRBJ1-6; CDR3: CASKRDLVSPLHF; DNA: TGTGCCAGCAAGAGGGATTTGGTCTCACCCCTCCACTTT
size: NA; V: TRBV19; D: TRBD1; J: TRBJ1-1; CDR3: CASSFRQGGKNTEAFF; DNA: TGTGCCAGTAGTTTCAGACAGGGAGGAAAGAACACTGAAGCTTTCTTT
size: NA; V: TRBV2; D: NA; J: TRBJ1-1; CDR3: CASSARASRNTEAFF; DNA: TGTGCCAGCAGTGCCAGGGCCAGTCGGAACACTGAAGCTTTCTTT
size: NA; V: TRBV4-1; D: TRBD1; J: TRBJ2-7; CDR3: CASSREGQGAREQYF; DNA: TGCGCCAGCAGCCGGGAGGGACAGGGGGCAAGGGAGCAGTACTTC
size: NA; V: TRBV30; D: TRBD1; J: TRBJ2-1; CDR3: CAWSARGQGVLNEQFF; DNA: TGTGCCTGGAGTGCCCGGGGACAGGGCGTCCTCAATGAGCAGTTCTTC
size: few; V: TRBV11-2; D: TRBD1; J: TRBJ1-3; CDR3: CASSYRGSGNTIYF; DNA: TGTGCCAGCAGCTACAGGGGCTCTGGAAACACCATATATTTT
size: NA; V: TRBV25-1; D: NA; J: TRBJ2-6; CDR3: CASTDAGANVLTF; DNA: TGTGCCAGCACAGATGCTGGGGCCAACGTCCTGACTTTC
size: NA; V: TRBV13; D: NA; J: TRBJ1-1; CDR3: CASRSQDIGPEAFF; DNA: TGTGCCAGCAGGTCCCAGGATATTGGCCCTGAAGCTTTCTTT
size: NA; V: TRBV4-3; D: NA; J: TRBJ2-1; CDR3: CASSQNFKTSGTYNEQFF; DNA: TGCGCCAGCAGCCAAAATTTTAAGACGTCGGGGACTTACAATGAGCAGTTCTTC
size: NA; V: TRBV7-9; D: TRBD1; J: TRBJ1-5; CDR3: CASSLGTTGNQPQHF; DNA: TGTGCCAGCAGCTTAGGAACGACAGGGAATCAGCCCCAGCATTTT
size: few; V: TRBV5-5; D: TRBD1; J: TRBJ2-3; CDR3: CASSLQGTGTDTQYF; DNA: TGTGCCAGCAGCTTGCAAGGGACAGGGACAGATACGCAGTATTTT
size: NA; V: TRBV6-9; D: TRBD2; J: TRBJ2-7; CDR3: CASSYSREVSYEQYF; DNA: TGTGCCAGCAGTTATTCACGGGAGGTCTCCTACGAGCAGTACTTC
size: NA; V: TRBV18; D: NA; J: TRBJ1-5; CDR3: CASSRSGVLGQPQHF; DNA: TGTGCCAGCTCAAGAAGCGGGGTATTAGGACAGCCCCAGCATTTT
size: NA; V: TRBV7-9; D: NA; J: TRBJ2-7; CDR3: CASSSPIQGLKVYEQYF; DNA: TGTGCCAGCAGCTCACCGATCCAGGGGTTGAAGGTATACGAGCAGTACTTC
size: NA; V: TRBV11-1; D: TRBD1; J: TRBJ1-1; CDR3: CASSPRTGLGNTEAFF; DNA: TGTGCCAGCAGCCCGAGGACAGGGTTGGGGAACACTGAAGCTTTCTTT
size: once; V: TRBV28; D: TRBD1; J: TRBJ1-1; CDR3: CASSDRGGSTEAFF; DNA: TGTGCCAGCAGCGACAGGGGGGGGAGCACTGAAGCTTTCTTT
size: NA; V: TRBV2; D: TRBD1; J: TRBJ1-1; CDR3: CARSRDRGRNTEAFF; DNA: TGTGCCAGGTCCCGGGACAGGGGGCGGAACACTGAAGCTTTCTTT
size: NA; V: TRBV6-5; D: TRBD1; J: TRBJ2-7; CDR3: CASSTRDSSYEQYF; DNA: TGTGCCAGCAGTACCCGGGACAGCTCCTACGAGCAGTACTTC
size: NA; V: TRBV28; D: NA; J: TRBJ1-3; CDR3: CASRSAGSGNTIYF; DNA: TGTGCCAGCAGGTCTGCAGGCTCTGGAAACACCATATATTTT
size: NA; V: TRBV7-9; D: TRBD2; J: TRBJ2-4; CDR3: CASSFASGGRNIQYF; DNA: TGTGCCAGCAGCTTTGCTTCCGGGGGGAGGAACATTCAGTACTTC
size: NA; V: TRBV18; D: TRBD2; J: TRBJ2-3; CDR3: CASSPRVTGLAGVEDTQYF; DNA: TGTGCCAGCTCACCAAGGGTAACCGGGCTAGCGGGAGTCGAAGATACGCAGTATTTT
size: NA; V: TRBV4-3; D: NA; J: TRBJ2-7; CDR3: CASSQRHPPNEQYF; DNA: TGCGCCAGCAGCCAGAGACATCCCCCCAACGAGCAGTACTTC
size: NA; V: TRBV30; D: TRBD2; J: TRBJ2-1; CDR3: CALIRAGVYNEQFF; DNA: TGTGCCCTGATAAGGGCGGGAGTCTACAATGAGCAGTTCTTC
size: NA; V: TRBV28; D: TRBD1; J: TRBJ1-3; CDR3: CASSLWTGNAGNTIYF; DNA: TGTGCCAGCAGTCTTTGGACAGGGAACGCTGGAAACACCATATATTTT
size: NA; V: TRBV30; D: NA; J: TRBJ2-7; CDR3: CAWGESSYEQYF; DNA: TGTGCCTGGGGAGAGAGCTCCTACGAGCAGTACTTC
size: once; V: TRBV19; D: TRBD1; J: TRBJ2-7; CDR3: CASSNGQGTYEQYF; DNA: TGTGCCAGTAGTAACGGACAGGGGACCTACGAGCAGTACTTC
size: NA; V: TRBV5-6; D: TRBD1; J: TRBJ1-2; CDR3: CASGGQGIIYGYTF; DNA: TGTGCCAGCGGGGGACAGGGGATCATTTATGGCTACACCTTC
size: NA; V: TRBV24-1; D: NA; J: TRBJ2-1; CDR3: CATSAGKSLSNEQFF; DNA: TGTGCCACCAGTGCGGGGAAGTCTCTGAGTAATGAGCAGTTCTTC
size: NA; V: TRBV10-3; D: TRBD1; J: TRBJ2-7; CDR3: CAISSGTGSAEQYF; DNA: TGTGCCATCAGTTCAGGGACAGGGTCCGCCGAGCAGTACTTC
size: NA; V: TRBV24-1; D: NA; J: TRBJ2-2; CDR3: CATSATASNTGELFF; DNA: TGTGCCACCAGTGCGACAGCTTCGAACACCGGGGAGCTGTTTTTT
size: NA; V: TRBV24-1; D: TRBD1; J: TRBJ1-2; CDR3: CATSDKSGGFYGYTF; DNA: TGTGCCACCAGTGATAAGTCAGGGGGCTTCTATGGCTACACCTTC
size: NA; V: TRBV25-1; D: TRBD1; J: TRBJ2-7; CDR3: CASSESGGRVHEQYF; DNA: TGTGCCAGCAGTGAATCAGGGGGCAGGGTACACGAGCAGTACTTC
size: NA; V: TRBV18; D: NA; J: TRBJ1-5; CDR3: CASSPSAGSNQPQHF; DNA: TGTGCCAGCTCACCCTCTGCCGGTAGCAATCAGCCCCAGCATTTT
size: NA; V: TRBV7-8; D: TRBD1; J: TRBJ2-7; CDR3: CASSSWGTGLYEQYF; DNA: TGTGCCAGCAGCTCTTGGGGGACAGGACTATACGAGCAGTACTTC
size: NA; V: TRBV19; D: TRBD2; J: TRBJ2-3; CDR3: CASSISGGTDTQYF; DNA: TGTGCCAGTAGTATTTCGGGAGGAACAGATACGCAGTATTTT
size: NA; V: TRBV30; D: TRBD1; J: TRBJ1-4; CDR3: CAWSQRTGTNEKLFF; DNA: TGTGCCTGGAGTCAACGGACAGGGACTAATGAAAAACTGTTTTTT
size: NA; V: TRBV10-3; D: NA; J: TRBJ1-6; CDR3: CAISDPQTGSPLHF; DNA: TGTGCCATCAGTGATCCTCAGACGGGGTCACCCCTCCACTTT
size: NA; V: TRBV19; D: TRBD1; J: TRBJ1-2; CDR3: CASSPGQGNYGYTF; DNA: TGTGCCAGTAGTCCCGGACAGGGTAACTATGGCTACACCTTC
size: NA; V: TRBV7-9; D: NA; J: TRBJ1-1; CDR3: CASRETLQNTEAFF; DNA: TGTGCCAGTAGGGAGACCCTCCAGAACACTGAAGCTTTCTTT
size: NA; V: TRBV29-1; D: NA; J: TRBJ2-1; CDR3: CSVRVKYNEQFF; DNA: TGCAGCGTTCGTGTAAAATACAATGAGCAGTTCTTC
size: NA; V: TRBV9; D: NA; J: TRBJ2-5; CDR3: CASSATGSETQYF; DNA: TGTGCCAGCAGCGCCACAGGGAGTGAGACCCAGTACTTC
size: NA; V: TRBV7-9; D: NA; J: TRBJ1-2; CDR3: CASSLGRLQDGYTF; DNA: TGTGCCAGCAGCTTAGGCAGGTTGCAGGATGGCTACACCTTC
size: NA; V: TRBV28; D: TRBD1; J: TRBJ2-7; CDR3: CASSPPTRDRIYF; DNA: TGTGCCAGCAGCCCACCAACCCGGGACAGAATTTACTTC
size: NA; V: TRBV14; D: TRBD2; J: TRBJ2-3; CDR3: CASSAGTSSDTQYF; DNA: TGTGCCAGCAGTGCCGGGACTAGCTCAGATACGCAGTATTTT